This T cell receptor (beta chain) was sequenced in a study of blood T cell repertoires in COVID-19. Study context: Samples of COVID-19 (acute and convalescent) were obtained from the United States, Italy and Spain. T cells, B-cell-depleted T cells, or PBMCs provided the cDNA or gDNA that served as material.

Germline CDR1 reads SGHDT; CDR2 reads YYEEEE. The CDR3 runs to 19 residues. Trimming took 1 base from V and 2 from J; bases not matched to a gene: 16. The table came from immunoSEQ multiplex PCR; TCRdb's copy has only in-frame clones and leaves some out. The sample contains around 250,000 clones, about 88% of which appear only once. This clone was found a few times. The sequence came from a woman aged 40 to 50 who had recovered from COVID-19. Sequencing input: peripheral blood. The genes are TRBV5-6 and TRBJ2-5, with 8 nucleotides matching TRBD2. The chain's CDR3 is CASSLRGGPSSGFQETQYF. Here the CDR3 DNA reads TGTGCCAGCAGCTTGCGGGGGGGACCCTCTAGCGGTTTTCAAGAGACCCAGTACTTC.